These 5 T cell receptor beta chains share one sample of origin, sequenced in a study of blood T cell repertoires in COVID-19. Only in-frame clones appear in the TCRdb table, and some are missing; sequencing was by immunoSEQ multiplex PCR. The sample lists over 100,000 clones, more than 75% seen once, with roughly 10% in the top ten. Sequenced: peripheral blood. Receptors were obtained from a woman between 65 and 79 years old with COVID-19, enrolled during active disease.

The gene calls are TRBV5-4 and TRBJ2-5; 8 nucleotides line up with TRBD2. The V gene's germline CDR1 is SGHNT and CDR2 YYREEE (reference sequence). This CDR3 spans 14 amino acids. V shed 0 bases, J shed 5 bases, and the junction held 3 bases outside the gene matches. The CDR3 DNA sequence: TGTGCCAGCAGCTTGGGACTAGCGAGGGAGACCCAGTACTTC. Translation gives CASSLGLARETQYF. Using reference TRBV5-4 and TRBJ2-5 for the parts outside the CDR3, the full variable domain is ETGVTQSPTHLIKTRGQQVTLRCSSQSGHNTVSWYQQALGQGPQFIFQYYREEENGRGNFPPRFSGLQFPNYSSELNVNALELDDSALYLCASSLGLARETQYFGPGTRLLVL.

The genes are TRBV2 and TRBJ2-7, with TRBD1 as a possible D gene (6 bases). Trimming stripped 7 bases from V and 0 bases from J, with 16 bases between. The germline V gene encodes CDR1 SNHLY and CDR2 FYNNEI. The CDR3 contains 15 residues. The CDR3: CASIARGTVSYEQYF. CDR3 nucleotide sequence: TGTGCCAGCATCGCGAGGGGGACCGTCTCCTACGAGCAGTACTTC.

The V gene is TRBV15, the J gene TRBJ1-4; no reliable D call. The CDR3 totals 15 residues. Trimming cost V 3 bases and J 0 bases, with 8 bases left between them. Germline V lookup: CDR1 LNHNV, CDR2 YYDKDF (reference sequence). The CDR3 bases are TGTGCCACCAGCAGGGACGGGACAACTAATGAAAAACTGTTTTTT. Encoded protein: CATSRDGTTNEKLFF. The whole variable domain, filled in from reference TRBV15 and TRBJ1-4, reads DAMVIQNPRYQVTQFGKPVTLSCSQTLNHNVMYWYQQKSSQAPKLLFHYYDKDFNNEADTPDNFQSRRPNTSFCFLDIRSPGLGDTAMYLCATSRDGTTNEKLFFGSGTQLSVL.

This clone showed up just a few times. J is TRBJ1-6 and V is TRBV7-2, with D unresolved. There are 13 residues in the CDR3. The V gene lost 5 bases and the J gene lost 7 bases, with 9 bases spanning the gap. Germline-derived CDR1 and CDR2 are SGHTA and FQGNSA. The CDR3 DNA reads TGTGCCAGCAGCCTGGAGGCCAATTCACCCCTCCACTTT. This codes for CASSLEANSPLHF.

The J gene is TRBJ2-2, the V gene TRBV19, with 8 bases aligning to TRBD1. This CDR3 has 14 residues. In germline, CDR1 is LNHDA, CDR2 SQIVND (reference sequence). Trimming removed 5 bases from V and 3 bases from J; junction bases left unmatched: 2. CDR3 sequence: CASSVTGDTGELFF. CDR3 nucleotide sequence: TGTGCCAGTAGTGTGACAGGGGACACCGGGGAGCTGTTTTTT.